The 8 T cell receptor beta chains presented below share a single source sample, sequenced in a study of blood T cell repertoires in COVID-19. Sequenced by immunoSEQ multiplex PCR; TCRdb stores in-frame clones only, minus some. The table lists more than 250,000 clones, over 75% of them singletons. The sample consisted of peripheral blood. These TCRs come from a man aged 50 to 60 with active or convalescent COVID-19.

The rearrangement links TRBV4-3 to TRBJ1-1; D may be TRBD1 (5 bases). The germline gives CDR1 LGHNA, CDR2 YSLEER. The V and J ends lost 4 bases and 3 bases respectively, with 12 bases between them. The CDR3 spans 14 residues. This CDR3 reads CASSPTSRDTEAFF. CDR3 DNA sequence: TGCGCCAGCAGCCCCACCAGCAGGGACACTGAAGCTTTCTTT.

The CDR3 reads CASSDPGTDYGYTF. DNA for the CDR3: TGTGCCAGCAGTGACCCCGGGACAGACTATGGCTACACCTTC. This chain uses TRBV6-4 with TRBJ1-2; 7 bases agree with TRBD1. Per germline, CDR1 MRHNA and CDR2 SNTAGT. The CDR3 has 14 amino acids. V dropped 2 bases and J dropped 3; count of bases not matched to a gene: 3.

The chain links TRBV6-5 to TRBJ2-1, with 13 bases lining up with TRBD2. The ends lost 10 bases at V and 7 bases at J; junction bases unmatched: 7. CDR1 is MNHEY and CDR2 is SVGAGI in the germline V gene. This CDR3 spans 14 amino acids. CDR3 sequence: CATVGTSGNNEQFF. The CDR3 region has the DNA TGTGCCACCGTGGGGACTAGCGGGAATAATGAGCAGTTCTTC.

The genes are TRBV15 and TRBJ2-2; D perhaps matches TRBD2 (5 bases). The CDR3 sequence is 17 residues long. Germline assignment: CDR1 LNHNV and CDR2 YYDKDF (reference sequence). Trimming took off 0 bases at V and 4 bases at J, with 15 bases between the two ends. CDR3 loop: CATSRDVSGSSTGELFF. As DNA, the CDR3 is TGTGCCACCAGCAGAGATGTCAGTGGGAGTAGCACCGGGGAGCTGTTTTTT.

The chain carries TRBV19 and TRBJ1-2, with 9 bases that match TRBD1. The trim removed 5 bases at V and 4 bases at J, leaving 11 bases unmatched. CDR1 is LNHDA and CDR2 is SQIVND in the germline V gene (reference sequence). The CDR3 contains 16 residues. CDR3 coding DNA: TGTGCCAGTAGTCCAGTTGAGGGGACAGGGATCTATGGCTACACCTTC. Translating gives CASSPVEGTGIYGYTF.

In this sample, this clone turned up a few times. The chain links TRBV9 to TRBJ2-7; a weak D match, TRBD1 (6 bases). CDR3 length: 13 amino acids. V gave up 3 bases and J gave up 5 bases, with 12 bases separating them. CDR1 and CDR2 from the germline V gene are SGDLS and YYNGEE. Written as DNA, the CDR3 is TGTGCCAGCAGCGGATCCCAGGGGAACGAGCAGTACTTC. Protein product: CASSGSQGNEQYF.

The V and J genes are TRBV18 and TRBJ2-7; a weak D match, TRBD1 (6 bases). Germline CDR1 reads KGHSH; CDR2 reads LQKENI. V lost 5 bases and J lost 6, with 26 bases in between. The CDR3 is 17 amino acids. CDR3 protein: CASSSWQGNAIGGEQYF. The CDR3 coding sequence is TGTGCCAGCTCATCATGGCAGGGTAACGCGATAGGGGGCGAGCAGTACTTC.

The V and J genes are TRBV4-2 and TRBJ2-6; no clear D gene. The V end was cut by 4 bases, the J end by 6 bases, with 19 bases between. The CDR3 totals 17 residues. CDR1 and CDR2 (germline): LGHNA, YNFKEQ. The CDR3 nucleotides are TGTGCCAGCAGCCCCGGGTTGGGTGGCAGCAAGGCCAACGTCCTGACTTTC. It is translated as CASSPGLGGSKANVLTF.